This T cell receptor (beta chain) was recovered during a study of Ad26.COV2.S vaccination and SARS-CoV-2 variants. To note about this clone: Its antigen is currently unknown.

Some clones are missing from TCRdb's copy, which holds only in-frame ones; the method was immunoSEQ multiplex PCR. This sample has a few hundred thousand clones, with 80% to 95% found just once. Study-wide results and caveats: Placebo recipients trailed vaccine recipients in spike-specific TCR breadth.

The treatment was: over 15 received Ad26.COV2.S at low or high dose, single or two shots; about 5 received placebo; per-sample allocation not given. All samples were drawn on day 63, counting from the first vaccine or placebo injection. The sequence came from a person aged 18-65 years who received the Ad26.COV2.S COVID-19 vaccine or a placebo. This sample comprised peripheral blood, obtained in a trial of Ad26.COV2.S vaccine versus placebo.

CDR3 nucleotide sequence: TGTGCCAGCAGTAAAGGGACTGCAACTAATGAAAAACTGTTTTTT. Protein sequence: CASSKGTATNEKLFF. The gene calls are TRBV28 and TRBJ1-4, with D perhaps TRBD1 (5 bases). V was clipped by 5 bases and J by 0 bases, with 10 bases between them. Per the germline V gene, CDR1 is MDHEN and CDR2 is SYDVKM. The CDR3 is 15 residues long.